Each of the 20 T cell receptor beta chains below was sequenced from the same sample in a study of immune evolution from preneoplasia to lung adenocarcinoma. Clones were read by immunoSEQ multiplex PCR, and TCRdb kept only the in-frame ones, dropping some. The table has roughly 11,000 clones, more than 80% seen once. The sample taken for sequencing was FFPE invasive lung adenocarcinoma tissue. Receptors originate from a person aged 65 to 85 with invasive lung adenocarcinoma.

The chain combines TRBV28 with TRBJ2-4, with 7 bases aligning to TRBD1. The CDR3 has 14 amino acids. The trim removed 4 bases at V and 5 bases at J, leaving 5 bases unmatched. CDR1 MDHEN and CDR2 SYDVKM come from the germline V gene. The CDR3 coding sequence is TGTGCCAGCAGTTCCCGGACAGGAGAAAACATTCAGTACTTC. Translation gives CASSSRTGENIQYF.

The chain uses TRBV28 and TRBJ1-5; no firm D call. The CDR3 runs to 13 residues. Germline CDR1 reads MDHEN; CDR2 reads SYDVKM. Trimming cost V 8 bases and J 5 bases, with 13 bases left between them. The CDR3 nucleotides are TGTGCCAGCGGTAGGGAGTGGGATCAGCCCCAGCATTTT. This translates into CASGREWDQPQHF.

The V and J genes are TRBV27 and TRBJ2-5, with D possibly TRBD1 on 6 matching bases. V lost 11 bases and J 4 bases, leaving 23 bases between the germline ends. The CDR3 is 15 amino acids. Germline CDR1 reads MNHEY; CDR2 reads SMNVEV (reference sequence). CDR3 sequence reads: CAGKQGLGGGETQYF. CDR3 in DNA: TGTGCCGGCAAGCAGGGGCTGGGCGGAGGAGAGACCCAGTACTTC.

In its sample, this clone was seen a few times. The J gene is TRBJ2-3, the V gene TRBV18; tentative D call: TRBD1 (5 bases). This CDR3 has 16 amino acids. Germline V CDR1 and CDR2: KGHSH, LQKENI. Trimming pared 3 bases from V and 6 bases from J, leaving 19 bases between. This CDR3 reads CASSPRRQTSVDTQYF. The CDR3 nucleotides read TGTGCCAGCTCACCCAGAAGACAGACCTCCGTCGATACGCAGTATTTT.

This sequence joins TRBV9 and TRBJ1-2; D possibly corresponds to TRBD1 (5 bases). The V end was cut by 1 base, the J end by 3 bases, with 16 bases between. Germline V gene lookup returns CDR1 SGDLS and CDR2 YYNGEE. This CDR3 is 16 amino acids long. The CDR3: CASSVFDEAGHYGYTF. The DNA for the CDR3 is TGTGCCAGCAGCGTATTTGATGAGGCAGGGCACTATGGCTACACCTTC.

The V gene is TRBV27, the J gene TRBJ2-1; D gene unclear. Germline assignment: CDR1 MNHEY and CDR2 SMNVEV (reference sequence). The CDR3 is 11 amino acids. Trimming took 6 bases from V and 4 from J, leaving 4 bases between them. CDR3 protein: CASRNYNEQFF. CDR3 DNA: TGTGCCAGCAGAAATTACAATGAGCAGTTCTTC.

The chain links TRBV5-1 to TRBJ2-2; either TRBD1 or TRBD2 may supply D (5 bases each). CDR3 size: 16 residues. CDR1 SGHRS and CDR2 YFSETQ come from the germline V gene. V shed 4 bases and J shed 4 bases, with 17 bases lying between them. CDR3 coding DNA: TGCGCCAGCAGCCTGGCCGGGACCCGAGTCACCGGGGAGCTGTTTTTT. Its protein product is CASSLAGTRVTGELFF. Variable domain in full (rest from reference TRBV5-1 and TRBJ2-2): KAGVTQTPRYLIKTRGQQVTLSCSPISGHRSVSWYQQTPGQGLQFLFEYFSETQRNKGNFPGRFSGRQFSNSRSEMNVSTLELGDSALYLCASSLAGTRVTGELFFGEGSRLTVL.

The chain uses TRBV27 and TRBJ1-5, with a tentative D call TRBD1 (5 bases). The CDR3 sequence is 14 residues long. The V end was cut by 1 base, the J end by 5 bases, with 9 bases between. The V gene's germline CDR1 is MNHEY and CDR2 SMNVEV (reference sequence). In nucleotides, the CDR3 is TGTGCCAGCAGTTTATGGGGGGGAGATCAGCCCCAGCATTTT. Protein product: CASSLWGGDQPQHF.

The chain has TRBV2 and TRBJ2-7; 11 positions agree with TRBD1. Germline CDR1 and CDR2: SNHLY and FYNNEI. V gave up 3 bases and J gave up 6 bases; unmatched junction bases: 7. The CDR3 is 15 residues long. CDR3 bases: TGTGCCAGCAGTGAGCAGGACAGGGGGCTGGGCGAGCAGTACTTC. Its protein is CASSEQDRGLGEQYF.

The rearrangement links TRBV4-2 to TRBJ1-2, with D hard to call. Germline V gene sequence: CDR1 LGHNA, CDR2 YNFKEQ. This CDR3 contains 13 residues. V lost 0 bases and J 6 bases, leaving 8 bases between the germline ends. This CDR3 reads CASSQDLGHGYTF. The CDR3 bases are TGTGCCAGCAGCCAAGATCTCGGGCATGGCTACACCTTC.

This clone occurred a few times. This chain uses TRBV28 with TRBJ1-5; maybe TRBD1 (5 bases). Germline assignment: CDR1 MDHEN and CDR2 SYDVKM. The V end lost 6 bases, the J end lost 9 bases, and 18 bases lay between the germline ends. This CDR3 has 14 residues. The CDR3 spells CASRIGHDGAPQHF. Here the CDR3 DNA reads TGTGCCAGCAGAATAGGACACGATGGGGCGCCCCAGCATTTT.

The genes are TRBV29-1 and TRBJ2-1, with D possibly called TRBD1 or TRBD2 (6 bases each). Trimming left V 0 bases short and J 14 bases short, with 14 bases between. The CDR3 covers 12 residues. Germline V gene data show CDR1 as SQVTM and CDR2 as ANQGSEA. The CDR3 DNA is TGCAGCGTTGAAGATCCCGGGGGCGTCAAGTTCTTC. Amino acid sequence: CSVEDPGGVKFF.

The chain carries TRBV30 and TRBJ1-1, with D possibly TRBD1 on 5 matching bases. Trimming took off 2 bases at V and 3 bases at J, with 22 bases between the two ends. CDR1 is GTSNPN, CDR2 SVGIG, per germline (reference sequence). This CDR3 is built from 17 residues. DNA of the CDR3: TGTGCCTGGAGTAGGTGGGGCGGAGGGTCGGGACACACTGAAGCTTTCTTT. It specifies CAWSRWGGGSGHTEAFF. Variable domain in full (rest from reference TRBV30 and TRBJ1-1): SQTIHQWPATLVQPVGSPLSLECTVEGTSNPNLYWYRQAAGRGLQLLFYSVGIGQISSEVPQNLSASRPQDRQFILSSKKLLLSDSGFYLCAWSRWGGGSGHTEAFFGQGTRLTVV.

CDR3 loop: CASTGSRVRLAGYNEQFF. The CDR3, as DNA: TGTGCCAGCACCGGAAGTCGGGTACGGCTAGCCGGCTACAATGAGCAGTTCTTC. This rearrangement joins TRBV5-6 to TRBJ2-1; weak D call: TRBD2 (5 bases). Trimming cost V 6 bases and J 3 bases, with 25 bases left between them. Looked up from germline, CDR1 is SGHDT and CDR2 is YYEEEE. This CDR3 spans 18 amino acids.

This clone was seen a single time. The CDR3 DNA reads TGTGCCAGCAGTAGTAGACAGCCACCTGATACGCAGTATTTT. Translating it yields CASSSRQPPDTQYF. J is TRBJ2-3 and V is TRBV25-1, with D possibly being TRBD1 (5 bases). V lost 5 bases to trimming and J lost 6 bases, with 15 bases between them. CDR3 size: 14 residues. From germline, CDR1 is MGHDK and CDR2 SYGVNS.

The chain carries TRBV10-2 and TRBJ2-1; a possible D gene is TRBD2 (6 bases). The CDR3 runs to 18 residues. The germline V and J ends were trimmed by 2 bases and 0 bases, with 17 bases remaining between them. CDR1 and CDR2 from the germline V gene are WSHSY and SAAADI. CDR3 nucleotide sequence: TGCGCCAGCAGTGAGCCGGTGGGAACTAGCTCCTCCTACAATGAGCAGTTCTTC. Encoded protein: CASSEPVGTSSSYNEQFF.

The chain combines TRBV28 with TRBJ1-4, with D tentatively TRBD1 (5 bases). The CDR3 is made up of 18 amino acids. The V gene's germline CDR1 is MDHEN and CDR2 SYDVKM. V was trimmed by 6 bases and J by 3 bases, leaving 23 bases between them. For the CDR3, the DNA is TGTGCCAGCAGCCTCGGGGGGGTAGAGAGGACGGCTAATGAAAAACTGTTTTTT. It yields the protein CASSLGGVERTANEKLFF.

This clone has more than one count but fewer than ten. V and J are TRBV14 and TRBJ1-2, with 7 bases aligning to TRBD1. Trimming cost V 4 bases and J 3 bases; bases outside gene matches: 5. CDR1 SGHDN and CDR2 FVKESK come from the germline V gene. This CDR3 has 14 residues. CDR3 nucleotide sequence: TGTGCCAGCAGCCCTACAGGGGTGGACTATGGCTACACCTTC. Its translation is CASSPTGVDYGYTF.

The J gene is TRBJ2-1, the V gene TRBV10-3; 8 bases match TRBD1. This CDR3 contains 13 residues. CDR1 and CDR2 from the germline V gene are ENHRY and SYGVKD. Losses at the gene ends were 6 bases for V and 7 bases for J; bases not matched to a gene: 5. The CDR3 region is CAIRGRGRNEQFF. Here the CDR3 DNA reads TGTGCCATCAGGGGCAGGGGGCGTAATGAGCAGTTCTTC.

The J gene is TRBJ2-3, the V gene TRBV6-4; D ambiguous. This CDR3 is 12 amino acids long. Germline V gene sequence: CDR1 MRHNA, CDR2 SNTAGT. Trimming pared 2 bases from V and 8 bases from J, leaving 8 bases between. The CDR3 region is CASSDSSSTQYF. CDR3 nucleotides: TGTGCCAGCAGTGACAGCAGTAGTACGCAGTATTTT.